This T cell receptor beta chain was identified in a study of a mutant IDH1 vaccine in newly diagnosed glioma. Study-level information: The treated population exhibited a male proportion of roughly 62%, a female proportion of about 38%, and a mean age of roughly 39 years. Patients' prior therapy spanned radiotherapy, temozolomide, or both; most underwent both.

Time point described: baseline, week 1 (first vaccination visit). The treatment was: pre-vaccination baseline after standard-of-care therapy. Profiled with immunoSEQ multiplex PCR; TCRdb holds only in-frame clones, not every one. The data hold fewer than 50,000 clones, with approximately 92% observed a single time. Germline V gene lookup returns CDR1 GTSNPN and CDR2 SVGIG (reference sequence). This CDR3 spans 12 amino acids. V was cut by 1 base and J by 6 bases, with 9 bases left in between. Study-wide findings and caveats: Variations in leading peripheral T cell clonotypes appeared to have no connection with pseudoprogression.

Comments on this clone: Its antigen remains unidentified.

The source of this sequence is a man between 18 and 29 years old with glioma. The genes are TRBV30 and TRBJ1-2; D is ambiguous. This specimen was PBMCs, taken from a glioma patient treated with radiotherapy, temozolomide or both. The CDR3: CAWSGLWDGYTF. CDR3 nucleotide sequence: TGTGCCTGGAGTGGCCTATGGGATGGCTACACCTTC.